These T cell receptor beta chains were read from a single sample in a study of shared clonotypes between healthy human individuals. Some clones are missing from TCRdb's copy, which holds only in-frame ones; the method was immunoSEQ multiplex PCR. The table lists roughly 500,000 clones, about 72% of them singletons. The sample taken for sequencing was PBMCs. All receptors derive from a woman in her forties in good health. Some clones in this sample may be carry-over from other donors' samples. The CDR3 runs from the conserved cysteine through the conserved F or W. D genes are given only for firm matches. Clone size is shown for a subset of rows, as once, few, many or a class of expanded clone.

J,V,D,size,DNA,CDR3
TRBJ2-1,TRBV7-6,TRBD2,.,TGTGCCAGCAGCTTGACTAGCGGGTTTTACAATGAGCAGTTCTTC,CASSLTSGFYNEQFF
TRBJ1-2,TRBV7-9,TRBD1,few,TGTGCCAGCAGCTCCACAGGGGATGGCTACACCTTC,CASSSTGDGYTF
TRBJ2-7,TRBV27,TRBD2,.,TGTGCCAGCAGTTACGGACTAGCGGGAGTCCGGGGATCCTACGAGCAGTACTTC,CASSYGLAGVRGSYEQYF
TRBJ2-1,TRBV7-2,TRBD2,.,TGTGCCAGCAGCCCTGGAGGGAGGGCCTACAATGAGCAGTTCTTC,CASSPGGRAYNEQFF
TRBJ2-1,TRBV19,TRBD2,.,TGTGCCAGTAGTAACCCAAGAGCGGGATGGAACAATGAGCAGTTCTTC,CASSNPRAGWNNEQFF
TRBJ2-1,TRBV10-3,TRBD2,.,TGTGCCATCAGTGAGTCACTAGCGGCCTACAATGAGCAGTTCTTC,CAISESLAAYNEQFF
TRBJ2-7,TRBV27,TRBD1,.,TGTGCCAGCAGAGCCAGCTTACTGACAGGGGGCATCTCCTACGAGCAGTACTTC,CASRASLLTGGISYEQYF
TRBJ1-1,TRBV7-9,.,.,TGTGCCAGCAGCTTAGGGACTGAAGCTTTCTTT,CASSLGTEAFF
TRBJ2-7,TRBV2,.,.,TGTGCCACCCGGGAGCGACTAGCCTACGAGCAGTACTTC,CATRERLAYEQYF
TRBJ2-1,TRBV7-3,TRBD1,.,TGTGCCAGCAGCTTCGGGACAGGGGCCTACAATGAGCAGTTCTTC,CASSFGTGAYNEQFF
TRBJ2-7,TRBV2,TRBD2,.,TGTGCCAGCAGGGTAGCGGGAGCGGGACCCTACGAGCAGTACTTC,CASRVAGAGPYEQYF
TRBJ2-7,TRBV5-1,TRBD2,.,TGCGCCAGCAGCTCCCTAGCGGGAGGGTGGGAGCAGTACTTC,CASSSLAGGWEQYF
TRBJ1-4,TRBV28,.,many,TGTGCCAGCAGTTTTAATGAAAAACTGTTTTTT,CASSFNEKLFF
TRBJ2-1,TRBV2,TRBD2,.,TGTGCCAGGACTAGCGGGAGGGCCAATGAGCAGTTCTTC,CARTSGRANEQFF
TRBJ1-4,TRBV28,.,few,TGTGCCAGCAGCTCGGGAAAACTGTTTTTT,CASSSGKLFF
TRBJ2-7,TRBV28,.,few,TGTGCCAGCAGTTTGAAAGGGGGGAAGCAGTACTTC,CASSLKGGKQYF
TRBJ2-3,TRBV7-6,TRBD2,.,TGTGCCAGCAGCTCCCTAGCGGCGGGGGGAAGCACAGATACGCAGTATTTT,CASSSLAAGGSTDTQYF
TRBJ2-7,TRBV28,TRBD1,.,TGTGCCAGCGCCCTTACAGGGGATTCCTACGAGCAGTACTTC,CASALTGDSYEQYF
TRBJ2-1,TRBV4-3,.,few,TGCGCCAGCAGCCAAGATTGGGACAAAGGTGAGCAGTTCTTC,CASSQDWDKGEQFF
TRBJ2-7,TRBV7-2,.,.,TGTGCCAGCAGCTTAGGACTTGGGGGCCTCTACGAGCAGTACTTC,CASSLGLGGLYEQYF
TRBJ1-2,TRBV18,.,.,TGTGCCAGCTCACCTGGGGGTTACTATGGCTACACCTTC,CASSPGGYYGYTF
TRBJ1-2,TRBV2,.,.,TGTGCCAGCAGTGAAGTGGGTGCCTATGGCTACACCTTC,CASSEVGAYGYTF
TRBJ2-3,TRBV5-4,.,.,TGTGCCAGCAGCTTGGTTCCAACTAGCACAGATACGCAGTATTTT,CASSLVPTSTDTQYF
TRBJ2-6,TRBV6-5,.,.,TGTGCCTGCAGGGGAATAAGCTCTGGGGCCAACGTCCTGACTTTC,CACRGISSGANVLTF
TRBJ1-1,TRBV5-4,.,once,TGTGCCAGCACCAGGACACCTAACACTGAAGCTTTCTTT,CASTRTPNTEAFF
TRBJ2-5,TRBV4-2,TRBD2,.,TGTGCCAGCAGCCAAGAGTCCGGGAGGGAGACCCAGTACTTC,CASSQESGRETQYF
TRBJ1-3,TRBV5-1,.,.,TGCGCCAGCAGCTCGGGCCTCTCTGGAAACACCATATATTTT,CASSSGLSGNTIYF
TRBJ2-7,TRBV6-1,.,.,TGTGCCACCAGGCGGGACAGTTCCTACGAGCAGTACTTC,CATRRDSSYEQYF
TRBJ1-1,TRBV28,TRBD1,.,TGTGCCAGCAGTTTACTCCGGACAGGGGGCGCCACTGAAGCTTTCTTT,CASSLLRTGGATEAFF
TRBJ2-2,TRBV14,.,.,TGTGCCAGCAGCCAATCAAATTCGGCAGGCGCGAACACCGGGGAGCTGTTTTTT,CASSQSNSAGANTGELFF
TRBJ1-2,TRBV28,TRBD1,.,TGTGCCAGCACCCCATTGGGACAGGATAACTATGGCTACACCTTC,CASTPLGQDNYGYTF
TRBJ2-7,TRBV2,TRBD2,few,TGTGCCAGCAGTGATGCTAGCGGGACATACGAGCAGTACTTC,CASSDASGTYEQYF
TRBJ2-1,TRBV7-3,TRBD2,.,TGTGCCAGCAGCCCCAAGTCTGGGCTAGCGGCCCACAATGAGCAGTTCTTC,CASSPKSGLAAHNEQFF
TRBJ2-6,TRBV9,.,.,TGTGCCAGCAGCGCCGGAGGACACAGCTCTGGGGCCAACGTCCTGACTTTC,CASSAGGHSSGANVLTF